The sequence of this TCR beta chain was determined in a study of blood T cells in healthy people across ages. Alongside a J-beta primer mix, a sample-barcoded 5' primer served in a second PCR lasting roughly 6 to 12 cycles. Researchers report that a template-switch adaptor with 12 random nucleotides tagged each cDNA molecule. TCRdb ran MiXCR on the 5' RACE reads and lists one entry per CDR3 protein. The sample shows about 640,000 distinct CDR3 sequences, approximately 50% of them seen only once. Germline V CDR1 and CDR2: SGHTA, FQGNSA. V lost 7 bases, J lost 6 bases, and 18 bases lay in between. The CDR3 sequence is 14 residues long. For this clonotype: Its antigen is currently unknown.

Study-wide findings and caveats: Diversity of TCR beta per million T cells declined in a roughly linear way with age.

Per-sample PBMC isolation yielded at least 7 million cells. This chain links TRBV7-2 with TRBJ2-5; D possibly uses TRBD1 or TRBD2 (5 bases each). The sequenced sample consisted of blood. The TCR was taken from a man aged 60 to 69 in good health. The CDR3 bases are TGTGCCAGCACGCCAGGGCGGTCGGGGAAGACCCAGTACTTC. Protein: CASTPGRSGKTQYF.